The clone carrying this T cell receptor (beta chain) was counted between two and nine times. The data are from a study of blood T cells in healthy people across ages. This CDR3 is built from 18 residues. Trimming cost V 2 bases and J 0 bases; bases outside gene matches: 11. In germline, CDR1 is MNHEY, CDR2 SVGAGI. PCR was performed a second time for about 7 to 11 cycles using a sample-barcoded 5' primer and a J-beta primer mix. TCRdb fed the 5' RACE reads into MiXCR, producing one record per CDR3 protein. The table includes around 780,000 distinct CDR3 sequences, about a quarter detected once. The sample was also linked to a second study, of T cells of mothers and their children.

Sequenced input: blood. This receptor was obtained from a boy aged 5-17 years in good health. The genes are TRBV6-5 and TRBJ2-3; 7 bases map to TRBD1. The CDR3 nucleotides are TGTGCCAGCAGTTACGATTCGGCAGGGGGAAGGAGCACAGATACGCAGTATTTT. Protein sequence: CASSYDSAGGRSTDTQYF.